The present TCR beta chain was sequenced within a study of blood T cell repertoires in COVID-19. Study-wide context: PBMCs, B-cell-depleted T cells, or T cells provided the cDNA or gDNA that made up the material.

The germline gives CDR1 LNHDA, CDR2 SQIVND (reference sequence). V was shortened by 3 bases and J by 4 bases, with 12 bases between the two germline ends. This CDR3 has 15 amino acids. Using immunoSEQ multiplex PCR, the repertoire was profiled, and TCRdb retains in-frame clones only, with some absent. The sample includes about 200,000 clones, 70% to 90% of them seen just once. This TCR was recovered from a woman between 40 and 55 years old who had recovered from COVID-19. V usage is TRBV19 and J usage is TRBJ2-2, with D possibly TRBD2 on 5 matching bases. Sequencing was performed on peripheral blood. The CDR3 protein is CASSIVAGSTGELFF. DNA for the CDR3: TGTGCCAGTAGTATCGTGGCGGGCAGCACCGGGGAGCTGTTTTTT.